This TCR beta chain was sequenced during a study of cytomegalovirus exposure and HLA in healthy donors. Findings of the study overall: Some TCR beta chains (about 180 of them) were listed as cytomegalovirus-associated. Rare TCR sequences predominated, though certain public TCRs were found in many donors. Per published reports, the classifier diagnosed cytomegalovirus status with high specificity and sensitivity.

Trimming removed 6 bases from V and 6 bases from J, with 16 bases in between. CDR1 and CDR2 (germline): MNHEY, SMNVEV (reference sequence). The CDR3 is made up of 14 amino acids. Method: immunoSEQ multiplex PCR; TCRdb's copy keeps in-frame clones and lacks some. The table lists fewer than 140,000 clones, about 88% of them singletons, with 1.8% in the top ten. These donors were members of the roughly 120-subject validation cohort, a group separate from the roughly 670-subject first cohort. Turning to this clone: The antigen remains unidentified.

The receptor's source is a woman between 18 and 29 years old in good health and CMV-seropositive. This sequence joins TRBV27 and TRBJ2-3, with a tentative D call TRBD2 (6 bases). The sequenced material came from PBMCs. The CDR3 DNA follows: TGTGCCAGCAGGGGACTCACCGCCCGGGATACGCAGTATTTT. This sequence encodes CASRGLTARDTQYF.